The TCR beta chain under discussion was sequenced for a study of PD-1 blockade in classical Hodgkin lymphoma. On this clone: Its antigen is as yet unknown. This CDR3 is also generated by other DNA sequences in the sample.

Overall study results and limits: The study found complete responders had baseline diversity similar to newly diagnosed patients. Lower baseline TCR diversity was reported for newly diagnosed patients than for healthy donors.

Patients all relapsed after autologous stem cell transplantation, and there was variation in brentuximab vedotin exposure. Responses achieved at best were complete response, partial response or progressive disease. Sequenced by immunoSEQ multiplex PCR; TCRdb stores in-frame clones only, minus some. The sample contains more than 40,000 clones, over 70% of which appear only once. The V and J ends lost 1 base and 4 bases, in that order; junction bases with no gene match: 2. CDR3 size: 15 residues. Germline lookup yields CDR1 SGDLS and CDR2 YYNGEE. The clonotype comes from a human donor with classical Hodgkin lymphoma. This chain links TRBV9 with TRBJ2-1, with 10 positions matching TRBD2. The sample here was peripheral blood mononuclear cells (PBMCs), taken at baseline. In DNA form, the CDR3 reads TGTGCCAGCAGCGTAAGGACTAGCGGATACAATGAGCAGTTCTTC. It codes for CASSVRTSGYNEQFF.